Listed below are T cell receptor beta chains from one sample, sequenced in a study of metastatic and nonmetastatic thyroid tumors. TCRdb reanalyzed the PCR reads with MiXCR. The sample yields approximately 60,000 clones, 30% seen once. The sequencing sample was made of blood. Receptors were obtained from a female donor with papillary thyroid cancer or a benign thyroid nodule (not recorded which). Some clones in this sample may be carry-over from other donors' samples. Each CDR3 is given with its conserved first and last residue. A D gene is named only where the DNA matches it firmly. Clone size is given for some rows only: seen once, a few or many times, or a class if the clone is expanded.

J gene | clone size | D gene | V gene | CDR3 protein | CDR3 DNA
TRBJ1-3 | once | TRBD1 | TRBV20-1 | CSAPDRVPGNTIYF | TGCAGTGCCCCCGACAGGGTGCCTGGAAACACCATATATTTT
TRBJ2-7 | - | - | TRBV18 | CASSPLGQTPSYEQYF | TGTGCCAGCTCACCACTAGGACAGACCCCTTCCTACGAGCAGTACTTC
TRBJ1-1 | - | TRBD1 | TRBV6-1 | CASRTGEGIEAFF | TGTGCCAGCAGGACAGGGGAAGGGATAGAAGCTTTCTTT
TRBJ1-6 | few | - | TRBV6-1 | CASSDLGRNSPLHF | TGTGCCAGCAGTGACCTCGGCCGGAATTCACCCCTCCACTTT
TRBJ1-5 | - | - | TRBV12-3/TRBV12-4 | CASSLVPGSQPQHF | TGTGCCAGCAGTTTGGTTCCCGGGTCTCAGCCCCAGCATTTT
TRBJ2-2 | many | - | TRBV11-1 | CASSSGGGELFF | TGTGCCAGCAGCTCGGGTGGCGGGGAGCTGTTTTTT
TRBJ2-1 | - | TRBD1 | TRBV12-3/TRBV12-4 | CASSRRTGGDEQFF | TGTGCCAGCAGTCGCCGGACAGGGGGCGATGAGCAGTTCTTC
TRBJ2-2 | few | TRBD1 | TRBV28 | CASSPDWDRWTGELFF | TGTGCCAGCAGCCCAGACTGGGACAGGTGGACCGGGGAGCTGTTTTTT
TRBJ1-2 | - | - | TRBV20-1 | CSAETRGRGYTF | TGCAGTGCCGAAACCCGGGGGAGAGGCTACACCTTC
TRBJ2-3 | - | - | TRBV9 | CASSVGTVGDTQYF | TGTGCCAGCAGCGTAGGGACTGTTGGAGATACGCAGTATTTT
TRBJ2-7 | - | TRBD2 | TRBV7-3 | CASSRAGGPTYEQYF | TGTGCCAGCAGCCGAGCGGGAGGGCCCACCTACGAGCAGTACTTC
TRBJ2-2 | many | TRBD1 | TRBV6-2/TRBV6-3 | CASSRQGNTGELFF | TGTGCCAGCAGTCGACAGGGTAACACCGGGGAGCTGTTTTTT
TRBJ1-4 | many | - | TRBV27 | CASSFGGGEKLFF | TGTGCCAGCAGTTTTGGGGGGGGTGAAAAACTGTTTTTT
TRBJ1-5 | many | - | TRBV4-3 | CASSQDLRIPYSNQPQHF | TGCGCCAGCAGCCAAGATTTGAGAATACCTTATAGCAATCAGCCCCAGCATTTT
TRBJ1-1 | - | TRBD1 | TRBV28 | CASSLPTGATEAFF | TGTGCCAGCAGTTTACCTACAGGGGCTACTGAAGCTTTCTTT
TRBJ2-2 | few | - | TRBV6-2/TRBV6-3 | CASSLGQGVTGELFF | TGTGCCAGCAGCCTCGGGCAGGGCGTTACCGGGGAGCTGTTTTTT
TRBJ2-3 | few | - | TRBV12-3/TRBV12-4 | CASSLGLVSDTQYF | TGTGCCAGCAGTTTAGGGTTGGTGTCAGATACGCAGTATTTT
TRBJ2-7 | few | TRBD2 | TRBV6-1 | CASSPGLAGSTYEQYF | TGTGCCAGCAGCCCGGGACTAGCGGGGTCAACCTACGAGCAGTACTTC